A single sample gave rise to the 9 T cell receptor beta chains below, sequenced in a study of cytomegalovirus exposure and HLA in healthy donors (dated by TCRdb to the late 2010s). The method was the immunoSEQ multiplex PCR assay. For the multiplex PCR, a mixture combining 60 forward primers for TCR Vbeta segments and 13 reverse primers for TCR Jbeta segments was used. Not all clones reach the TCRdb copy of this immuneACCESS table, which keeps in-frame sequences only. Checked studies attribute under half of the gap to unresolved V genes and leave the rest unexplained. This sample has 54,000 or so clones in its table, and about 50% of those were observed once. About 10% of the sample comes from the top ten. The sample was PBMCs. These receptors were collected from a human donor in good health.

This chain connects TRBV5-1 to TRBJ2-7; TRBD2 matches 10 bases. V gave up 1 base and J gave up 4 bases; unmatched junction bases: 5. The V gene's germline CDR1 is SGHRS and CDR2 YFSETQ. There are 15 residues in the CDR3. CDR3 sequence (DNA): TGCGCCAGCAGCTTGCGGGCTAGCGGGGGTTACGAGCAGTACTTC. It codes for CASSLRASGGYEQYF.

The genes are TRBV7-9 and TRBJ2-7; 9 bases agree with TRBD1. The ends lost 2 bases at V and 3 bases at J; junction bases unmatched: 5. The CDR3 spans 15 residues. Germline values: CDR1 SEHNR, CDR2 FQNEAQ (reference sequence). This CDR3 reads CASSLTGQGNYEQYF. CDR3 nucleotides: TGTGCCAGCAGCTTAACGGGACAGGGTAACTACGAGCAGTACTTC.

The gene calls are TRBV11-2 and TRBJ2-7; 9 bases are shared with TRBD2. V lost 5 bases and J lost 3; bases outside the gene matches: 8. Germline CDR1 and CDR2: SGHAT and FQNNGV. There are 15 residues in the CDR3. The CDR3 sequence: CASSPAGGSYYEQYF. DNA of the CDR3: TGTGCCAGCAGCCCAGCGGGGGGATCTTACTACGAGCAGTACTTC.

The genes are TRBV19 and TRBJ1-6, with no clear D. V was cut by 3 bases and J by 7 bases, with 16 bases left in between. The CDR3 contains 16 residues. The V gene's germline CDR1 is LNHDA and CDR2 SQIVND (reference sequence). The CDR3 loop is CASSITTGSTNSPLHF. The CDR3 DNA is TGTGCCAGTAGTATCACCACCGGGTCCACGAATTCACCCCTCCACTTT.

The V call is TRBV2, the J call TRBJ2-1; maybe TRBD2 (6 bases). The ends were cut back, 2 bases at V and 3 bases at J, with 8 bases in the middle. The CDR3 sequence is 14 residues long. Germline lookup yields CDR1 SNHLY and CDR2 FYNNEI. The CDR3 coding sequence is TGTGCCAGCAGTGAATCGGGACTCTACAATGAGCAGTTCTTC. Translation: CASSESGLYNEQFF.

This rearrangement joins TRBV5-1 to TRBJ2-4; D possibly corresponds to TRBD1 (6 bases). The CDR3 has 14 amino acids. CDR1 and CDR2 (germline): SGHRS, YFSETQ. V was trimmed by 0 bases and J by 11 bases, leaving 15 bases between them. CDR3 region: CASSLGGQDRLQYF. In DNA, the CDR3 is TGCGCCAGCAGCTTGGGGGGGCAAGACAGGCTTCAGTACTTC.

The table lists this clone with a few counts. This chain links TRBV7-2 with TRBJ2-7; no reliable D call. Trimming left V 1 base short and J 6 bases short, with 10 bases between. Per germline, CDR1 SGHTA and CDR2 FQGNSA. CDR3 length: 13 amino acids. The CDR3, as DNA: TGTGCCAGCAGCTTAGTGTCTTCGGGCGAGCAGTACTTC. Translated, it gives CASSLVSSGEQYF.

J is TRBJ2-6 and V is TRBV7-9; TRBD2 is a possible D gene (7 bases). The CDR3 consists of 18 residues. CDR1 SEHNR and CDR2 FQNEAQ come from the germline V gene (reference sequence). Trimming left V 7 bases short and J 1 base short, with 20 bases between. CDR3 sequence reads: CASNRVRGADSGANVLTF. CDR3 DNA: TGTGCCAGCAACCGAGTACGGGGGGCGGATTCTGGGGCCAACGTCCTGACTTTC. Full variable domain (remainder filled in from reference TRBV7-9 and TRBJ2-6): DTGVSQNPRHKITKRGQNVTFRCDPISEHNRLYWYRQTLGQGPEFLTYFQNEAQLEKSRLLSDRFSAERPKGSFSTLEIQRTEQGDSAMYLCASNRVRGADSGANVLTFGAGSRLTVL.

The chain employs TRBV7-9 and TRBJ2-1; 7 nucleotides line up with TRBD1. CDR3 length: 15 residues. J gave up 6 bases and V 2 bases, and 7 bases lay outside the gene matches. Per germline, CDR1 SEHNR and CDR2 FQNEAQ (reference sequence). CDR3 DNA: TGTGCCAGCAGCTTAAATTGGGGGACAGTCAATGAGCAGTTCTTC. Translated: CASSLNWGTVNEQFF. The variable domain in full, with the rest retrieved from reference TRBV7-9 and TRBJ2-1, is DTGVSQNPRHKITKRGQNVTFRCDPISEHNRLYWYRQTLGQGPEFLTYFQNEAQLEKSRLLSDRFSAERPKGSFSTLEIQRTEQGDSAMYLCASSLNWGTVNEQFFGPGTRLTVL.